The following is a TCR beta chain sequence with its context. Its specificity is not known. The method was immunoSEQ multiplex PCR; TCRdb's version includes in-frame clones alone and lacks a portion of them. The sample shows about 100,000 clones, more than 75% of them seen only once. The record originates from a study of graft-versus-host responses after intestinal transplantation. Overall study: Isolated intestinal, liver-intestinal, or multivisceral transplants had been given to the recipients. Study-wide results and limits: GvH clones were identified in recipient marrow, with some first appearing in ileum or blood.

The TCR was taken from a human donor who was the organ donor for an intestinal transplant. The material sequenced was unstimulated CD4+ T cells sorted from spleen or lymph node cells, taken before transplant.

CDR3 DNA: TGTGCCAGCAGCTTACCTGCCAGCTACGAGCAGTACTTC. Its protein product is CASSLPASYEQYF. This chain uses TRBV11-2 with TRBJ2-5; D is uncertain. The tail of the sequence fits TRBJ2-7 better, so the J call may be wrong. This CDR3 spans 13 amino acids. Per the germline V gene, CDR1 is SGHAT and CDR2 is FQNNGV.